One sample yielded the 12 T cell receptor beta chains listed below, sequenced in a study of human T cells and chemical hapten exposure. TCRdb passed the RACE reads through MiXCR, listing each CDR3 protein once. The top ten hold roughly 5.4% of the sample, which has 360,000 or so distinct CDR3 sequences, more than 5% seen once. This sample's time point: patch test 2, 6 weeks after DPC sensitization. Treatment: therapeutic diphenylcyclopropenone sensitization with weekly scalp DPC. The sample consisted of whole blood, taken in connection with sensitization to the hapten diphenylcyclopropenone (DPC). These TCRs come from a woman aged 18-29 years with alopecia areata. Some clones in this sample may be carry-over from other donors' samples.

CDR3 sequence reads: CASSLEASGGAGEQFF. The CDR3 nucleotides read TGTGCCAGCAGCTTAGAGGCTAGCGGGGGGGCTGGGGAGCAGTTCTTC. The V gene is TRBV7-2, the J gene TRBJ2-1; 12 nucleotides align to TRBD2. The CDR3 spans 16 residues. CDR1 is SGHTA, CDR2 FQGNSA, per germline. V trimming: 1 base; J trimming: 10 bases; junction bases outside the gene matches: 8. Drawing the rest from reference TRBV7-2 and TRBJ2-1, the complete variable domain is GAGVSQSPSNKVTEKGKDVELRCDPISGHTALYWYRQSLGQGLEFLIYFQGNSAPDKSGLPSDRFSAERTGGSVSTLTIQRTQQEDSAVYLCASSLEASGGAGEQFFGPGTRLTVL.

This clonotype was recorded at least ten times. J is TRBJ2-5 and V is TRBV18; the D gene could be TRBD1 or TRBD2 (5 bases each). The V gene lost 5 bases and the J gene lost 1 base, with 14 bases spanning the gap. The CDR3 has 15 amino acids. Germline V gives CDR1 KGHSH, CDR2 LQKENI. The CDR3 reads CASSSLAGTQETQYF. The CDR3 DNA follows: TGTGCCAGCTCATCATTAGCAGGGACCCAAGAGACCCAGTACTTC.

Only a few counts were recorded for this clonotype. V is TRBV6-5 and J is TRBJ2-1, with 7 bases fitting TRBD1. V lost 6 bases to trimming and J lost 0 bases; unmatched junction nucleotides: 5. The germline V gene encodes CDR1 MNHEY and CDR2 SVGAGI. This CDR3 comprises 15 residues. CDR3 bases: TGTGCCAGCAGCAGGGGGTTAAGCTCCTACAATGAGCAGTTCTTC. Protein sequence: CASSRGLSSYNEQFF.

The chain couples TRBV7-9 to TRBJ2-2; D is undetermined. The CDR3 is 16 residues long. CDR1 and CDR2 from the germline V gene are SEHNR and FQNEAQ (reference sequence). Trimming shortened V by 4 bases and J by 0 bases, and 12 bases separated the two germline ends. CDR3 residues: CASSYLAITNTGELFF. The DNA for the CDR3 is TGTGCCAGCAGCTACTTAGCTATTACGAACACCGGGGAGCTGTTTTTT.

This clonotype was seen more than once but under ten times. This chain connects TRBV4-3 to TRBJ1-2, with unresolved D. CDR1 LGHNA and CDR2 YSLEER come from the germline V gene. The CDR3 runs 15 residues. Trimming pared 0 bases from V and 4 bases from J, leaving 12 bases between. The CDR3 bases are TGCGCCAGCAGCCAAGATCCAAAAGACTCCTATGGCTACACCTTC. Translating it yields CASSQDPKDSYGYTF.

This chain connects TRBV6-2 or TRBV6-3 to TRBJ1-5; tentatively, D is TRBD1 (6 bases). This CDR3 region has 15 residues. Between the trimmed V and J ends, which lost 3 bases and 6 bases, there was a span of 15 bases. The germline V gene has CDR1 MNHEY and CDR2 SVGEGT. The CDR3 bases are TGTGCCAGCAGTTATTCCGGGGGCCCCAGTCAGCCCCAGCATTTT. This codes for CASSYSGGPSQPQHF.

This clonotype was seen more than once but under ten times. The chain is built from TRBV14 and TRBJ1-1, with D tentatively TRBD1 (5 bases). This CDR3 is 13 amino acids long. Germline CDR1 and CDR2: SGHDN and FVKESK. Trimming removed 10 bases from V and 0 bases from J, with 12 bases in between. The CDR3 reads CATKTAMNTEAFF. DNA for the CDR3: TGTGCCACGAAGACAGCTATGAACACTGAAGCTTTCTTT.

The chain carries TRBV2 and TRBJ1-2; tentatively, D is TRBD1 (5 bases). CDR1 and CDR2 (germline): SNHLY, FYNNEI. Trimming removed 6 bases at V and 1 base at J, with 12 bases between. CDR3 size: 14 residues. CDR3 nucleotides: TGTGCCAGCAGGGAACCGGGACTTAACTATGGCTACACCTTC. Its protein product is CASREPGLNYGYTF.

This chain uses TRBV28 with TRBJ2-7; TRBD2 might be the D (5 bases). Germline V gene data show CDR1 as MDHEN and CDR2 as SYDVKM. The CDR3 contains 16 residues. V was trimmed by 5 bases and J by 3 bases, leaving 20 bases between them. CDR3 nucleotides: TGTGCCAGCAGTCTCCCGGAGGACGGGGAAAACTACGAGCAGTACTTC. Amino acids: CASSLPEDGENYEQYF. The whole variable domain, remainder taken from reference TRBV28 and TRBJ2-7, is DVKVTQSSRYLVKRTGEKVFLECVQDMDHENMFWYRQDPGLGLRLIYFSYDVKMKEKGDIPEGYSVSREKKERFSLILESASTNQTSMYLCASSLPEDGENYEQYFGPGTRLTVT.

The chain recombines TRBV6-6 with TRBJ1-2; 7 nucleotides align to TRBD1. The CDR3 has 15 amino acids. With 2 bases clipped from V and 8 bases from J, the junction kept 11 bases outside the gene matches. Germline V gene lookup returns CDR1 MNHNY and CDR2 SVGAGI (reference sequence). CDR3 nucleotide sequence: TGTGCCAGCAGTTACCCCCTTGAGGGGGCGAAGGGCTACACCTTC. Residues: CASSYPLEGAKGYTF.

The chain couples TRBV2 to TRBJ2-3, with 7 bases matching TRBD1. The CDR3 runs 14 residues. The germline gives CDR1 SNHLY, CDR2 FYNNEI. V was pared by 7 bases and J by 1 base, with 5 bases of the junction left unmatched. The CDR3 spells CASTRDRGTDTQYF. Here the CDR3 DNA reads TGTGCCAGCACCCGCGACAGGGGCACAGATACGCAGTATTTT. Complete variable domain (other parts from reference TRBV2 and TRBJ2-3): EPEVTQTPSHQVTQMGQEVILRCVPISNHLYFYWYRQILGQKVEFLVSFYNNEISEKSEIFDDQFSVERPDGSNFTLKIRSTKLEDSAMYFCASTRDRGTDTQYFGPGTRLTVL.

Remarks on this clonotype: A read error may account for a junction end that differs from germline. The chain employs TRBV6-5 and TRBJ1-5; 7 bases line up with TRBD1. Germline CDR1 and CDR2: MNHEY and SVGAGI. There are 15 residues in the CDR3. CDR3 in DNA: TGTGCCAGCAGTACCACAGGGGTTGGCAATCACCCCCAGCATTTT. Translation: CASSTTGVGNHPQHF.